This T cell receptor beta chain was sequenced in a study of a mutant IDH1 vaccine in newly diagnosed glioma. Overall study context: Treated patients had a mean age of 40.4 years and an approximately 62% male, 37.5% female split.

The table came from immunoSEQ multiplex PCR; TCRdb's copy has only in-frame clones and leaves some out. This sample yields 65,000 to 70,000 clones, of which 65% to 90% are seen a single time; 2.9% belongs to the top ten. The CDR3 has 11 residues. The V gene's germline CDR1 is SEHNR and CDR2 FQNEAQ (reference sequence). V shed 5 bases and J shed 5 bases, with 3 bases lying between them. As for time point: baseline, week 1 (first vaccination visit). The treatment: pre-vaccination baseline after standard-of-care therapy. This clone has more than one count but fewer than ten. This sequence originates from a man between 25 and 39 years old with glioma. The material sequenced was PBMCs, taken from a glioma patient treated with radiotherapy, temozolomide or both. V gene TRBV7-9 combines with J gene TRBJ1-4, with D unclear. CDR3 protein: CASSQNEKLFF. In nucleotides, the CDR3 is TGTGCCAGCAGCCAAAATGAAAAACTGTTTTTT.